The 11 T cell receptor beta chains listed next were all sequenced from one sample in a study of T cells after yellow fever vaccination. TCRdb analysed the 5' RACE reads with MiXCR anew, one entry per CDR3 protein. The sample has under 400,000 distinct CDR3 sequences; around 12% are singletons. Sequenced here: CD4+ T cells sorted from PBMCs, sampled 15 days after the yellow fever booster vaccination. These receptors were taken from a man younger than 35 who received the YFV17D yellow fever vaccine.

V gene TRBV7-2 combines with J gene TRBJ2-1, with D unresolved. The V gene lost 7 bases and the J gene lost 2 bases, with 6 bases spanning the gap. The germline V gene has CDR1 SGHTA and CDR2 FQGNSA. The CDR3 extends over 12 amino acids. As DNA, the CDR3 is TGTGCCAGCAACAGAGCCTACAATGAGCAGTTCTTC. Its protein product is CASNRAYNEQFF.

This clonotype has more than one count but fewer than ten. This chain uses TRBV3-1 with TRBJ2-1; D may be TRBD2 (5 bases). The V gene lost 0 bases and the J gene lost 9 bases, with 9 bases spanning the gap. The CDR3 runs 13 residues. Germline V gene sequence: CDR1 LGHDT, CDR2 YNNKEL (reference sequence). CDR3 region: CASSQDGRSEQFF. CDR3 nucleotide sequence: TGTGCCAGCAGCCAAGATGGGAGAAGTGAGCAGTTCTTC.

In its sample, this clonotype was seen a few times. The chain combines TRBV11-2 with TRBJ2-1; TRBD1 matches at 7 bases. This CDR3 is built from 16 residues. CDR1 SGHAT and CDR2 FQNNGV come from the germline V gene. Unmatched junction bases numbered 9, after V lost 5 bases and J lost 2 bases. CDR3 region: CASSLTRQGTYNEQFF. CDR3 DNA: TGTGCCAGCAGCCTCACGCGACAGGGTACCTACAATGAGCAGTTCTTC.

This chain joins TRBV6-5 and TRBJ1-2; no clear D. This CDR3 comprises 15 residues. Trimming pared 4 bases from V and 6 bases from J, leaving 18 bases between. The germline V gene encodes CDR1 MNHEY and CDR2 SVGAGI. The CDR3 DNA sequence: TGTGCCAGCAGTTCAGGTGGCAGCCGGTCGGATGGCTACACCTTC. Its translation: CASSSGGSRSDGYTF.

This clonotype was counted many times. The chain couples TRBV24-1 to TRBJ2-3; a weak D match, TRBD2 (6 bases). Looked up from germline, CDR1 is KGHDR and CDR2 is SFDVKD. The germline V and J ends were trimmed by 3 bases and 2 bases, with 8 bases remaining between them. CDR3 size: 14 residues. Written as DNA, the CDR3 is TGTGCCACCAGTGATGGGGGGTACACAGATACGCAGTATTTT. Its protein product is CATSDGGYTDTQYF.

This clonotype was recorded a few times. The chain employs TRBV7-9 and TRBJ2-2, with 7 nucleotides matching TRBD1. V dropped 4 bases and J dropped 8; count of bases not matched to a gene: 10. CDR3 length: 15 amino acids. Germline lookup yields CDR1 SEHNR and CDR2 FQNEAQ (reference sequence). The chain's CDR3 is CASSSPGQRTGELFF. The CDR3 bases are TGTGCCAGCAGCTCACCGGGACAGAGAACGGGGGAGCTGTTTTTT.

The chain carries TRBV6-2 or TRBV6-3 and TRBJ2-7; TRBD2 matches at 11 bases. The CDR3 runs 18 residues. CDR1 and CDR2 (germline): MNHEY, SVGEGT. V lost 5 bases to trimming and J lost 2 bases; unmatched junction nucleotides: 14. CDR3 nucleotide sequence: TGTGCCAGCAGTGGAAAATTGCTAGCGGGGGGTCCTACCTACGAGCAGTACTTC. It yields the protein CASSGKLLAGGPTYEQYF.

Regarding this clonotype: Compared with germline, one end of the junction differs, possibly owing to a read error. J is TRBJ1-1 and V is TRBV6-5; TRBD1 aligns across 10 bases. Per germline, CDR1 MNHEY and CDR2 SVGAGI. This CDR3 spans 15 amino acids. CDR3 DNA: TGTGCCAGCAGTTCCCGGACAGGGGGGAACATTGAAGCTTTCTTT. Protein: CASSSRTGGNIEAFF.

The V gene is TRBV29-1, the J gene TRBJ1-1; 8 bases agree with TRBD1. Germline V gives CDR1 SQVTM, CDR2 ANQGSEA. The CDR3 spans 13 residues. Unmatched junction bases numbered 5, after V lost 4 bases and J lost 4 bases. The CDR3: CSVARDRGTEAFF. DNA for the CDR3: TGCAGCGTTGCGCGCGACAGGGGCACTGAAGCTTTCTTT.

CDR3 bases: TGCAGCGTTGCAGACACGGGGGGAACCCCTGAAGCTTTCTTT. Translated: CSVADTGGTPEAFF. V and J are TRBV29-1 and TRBJ1-1; D perhaps matches TRBD1 (5 bases). CDR1 and CDR2 (germline): SQVTM, ANQGSEA. V was cut by 4 bases and J by 6 bases, with 18 bases left in between. The CDR3 loop spans 14 amino acids.

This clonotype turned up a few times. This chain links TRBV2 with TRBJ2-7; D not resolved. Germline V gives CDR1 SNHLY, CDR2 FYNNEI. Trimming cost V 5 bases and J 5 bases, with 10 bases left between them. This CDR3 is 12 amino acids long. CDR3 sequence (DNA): TGTGCCAGCAGTAAGGTTGGCGACGAGCAGTACTTC. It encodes CASSKVGDEQYF.